The 21 T cell receptor beta chains given below trace back to one sample, sequenced in a study of cytomegalovirus exposure and HLA in healthy donors. PCR employed 60 Vbeta and 13 Jbeta primers. Sequencing was performed with immunoSEQ multiplex PCR; in TCRdb, only in-frame clones are kept and a portion is missing. Of 100,000 to 150,000 clones in the sample, 65% to 80% were seen once. Material for sequencing was PBMCs. Receptors originate from a woman aged 18-30 years in good health and CMV-seronegative.

As to this clone: A junction end diverges from the germline sequence, so it may reflect a read error. The chain links TRBV27 to TRBJ2-7, with TRBD2 as a possible D gene (6 bases). Germline V lookup: CDR1 MNHEY, CDR2 SMNVEV (reference sequence). The CDR3 length is 17 residues. CDR3 in DNA: TGTGACAGCAGTCCCCGTGAAAAGGGGTTATATGCGGGGGAGCAGTACTTC. Translating it yields CDSSPREKGLYAGEQYF.

V and J are TRBV18 and TRBJ2-3; TRBD2 matches 14 bases. This CDR3 spans 16 amino acids. The V gene's germline CDR1 is KGHSH and CDR2 LQKENI. J gave up 4 bases and V 3 bases, and 3 bases lay outside the gene matches. The CDR3 DNA reads TGTGCCAGCTCACCTGGGACTAGCGGGAGCTCAGATACGCAGTATTTT. Encoded protein: CASSPGTSGSSDTQYF. The full variable domain, in which reference TRBV18 and TRBJ2-3 provide the parts outside the CDR3, is NAGVMQNPRHLVRRRGQEARLRCSPMKGHSHVYWYRQLPEEGLKFMVYLQKENIIDESGMPKERFSAEFPKEGPSILRIQQVVRGDSAAYFCASSPGTSGSSDTQYFGPGTRLTVL.

The CDR3 is CASSPTSGHTDTQYF. The CDR3 nucleotides are TGCGCCAGCAGCCCCACTAGCGGGCACACAGATACGCAGTATTTT. The chain joins TRBV5-1 to TRBJ2-3; TRBD2 aligns across 9 bases. V dropped 4 bases and J dropped 2; count of bases not matched to a gene: 5. Germline values: CDR1 SGHRS, CDR2 YFSETQ. CDR3 size: 15 residues.

This clone has only one observation. The chain recombines TRBV11-2 with TRBJ2-5; unclear D gene. Germline CDR1 is SGHAT and CDR2 is FQNNGV. CDR3 size: 13 residues. Trimming pared 0 bases from V and 5 bases from J, leaving 7 bases between. CDR3 DNA: TGTGCCAGCAGCTTAGACGTTCGGGAGACCCAGTACTTC. It translates to CASSLDVRETQYF. Looking up the rest from reference TRBV11-2 and TRBJ2-5 gives the full variable domain: EAGVAQSPRYKIIEKRQSVAFWCNPISGHATLYWYQQILGQGPKLLIQFQNNGVVDDSQLPKDRFSAERLKGVDSTLKIQPAKLEDSAVYLCASSLDVRETQYFGPGTRLLVL.

This chain uses TRBV6-1 with TRBJ2-1; tentative D call: TRBD2 (6 bases). V lost 7 bases and J lost 7, with 14 bases in between. CDR1 and CDR2 from the germline V gene are MNHNS and SASEGT. The CDR3 is 13 amino acids. CDR3 in DNA: TGTGCCAGCACCGGGGGTCTATTAAATGAGCAGTTCTTC. As protein: CASTGGLLNEQFF.

The rearrangement joins TRBV5-6 to TRBJ2-7; 7 nucleotides align to TRBD1. This CDR3 is 14 amino acids long. After removal of 4 bases from V and 1 base from J, the junction contained 5 bases not matched to a gene. Germline V CDR1 and CDR2: SGHDT, YYEEEE. The DNA of the CDR3 is TGTGCCAGCAGCGTCCGGGACAGTTCCTACGAGCAGTACTTC. This translates into CASSVRDSSYEQYF.

V is TRBV7-9 and J is TRBJ1-1; tentative D call: TRBD1 (5 bases). In germline, CDR1 is SEHNR, CDR2 FQNEAQ (reference sequence). V was clipped by 0 bases and J by 4 bases, with 6 bases between them. CDR3 length: 13 residues. CDR3 in amino acids: CASSLARATEAFF. For the CDR3, the DNA is TGTGCCAGCAGCTTAGCCAGGGCCACTGAAGCTTTCTTT.

This chain connects TRBV7-2 to TRBJ2-1, with 11 positions matching TRBD2. The trim removed 1 base at V and 5 bases at J, leaving 1 base unmatched. CDR3 length: 15 amino acids. In germline, CDR1 is SGHTA, CDR2 FQGNSA. CDR3 residues: CASSLVSGRDNEQFF. In nucleotides, the CDR3 is TGTGCCAGCAGCTTAGTTAGCGGGAGGGACAATGAGCAGTTCTTC. The variable domain in full, with the rest retrieved from reference TRBV7-2 and TRBJ2-1, is GAGVSQSPSNKVTEKGKDVELRCDPISGHTALYWYRQSLGQGLEFLIYFQGNSAPDKSGLPSDRFSAERTGGSVSTLTIQRTQQEDSAVYLCASSLVSGRDNEQFFGPGTRLTVL.

About this clone: The junction departs from germline at one end; a sequencing error may be responsible. The chain employs TRBV2 and TRBJ1-1; 8 bases are shared with TRBD1. The CDR3 sequence is 15 residues long. Germline V CDR1 and CDR2: SNHLY, FYNNEI. CDR3 sequence: CASREGTGGSREAFF. In nucleotides, the CDR3 is TGTGCCAGCAGGGAAGGGACAGGCGGATCCCGAGAAGCTTTCTTT.

This clone was observed once. The chain joins TRBV7-9 to TRBJ2-3; tentative D call: TRBD2 (5 bases). Trimming stripped 5 bases from V and 5 bases from J, with 11 bases between. This CDR3 region has 13 residues. Germline-derived CDR1 and CDR2 are SEHNR and FQNEAQ (reference sequence). CDR3 DNA: TGTGCCAGCAGCCTGGGGAGCTTAGATACGCAGTATTTT. Residues: CASSLGSLDTQYF.

The V gene is TRBV4-1, the J gene TRBJ1-5, with D unclear. Trimming took off 2 bases at V and 4 bases at J, with 12 bases between the two ends. Germline CDR1 is MGHRA and CDR2 is YSYEKL. CDR3 size: 15 residues. The CDR3, as DNA: TGCGCCAGCAGCCAATGGGTGAGGGCTAATCAGCCCCAGCATTTT. Translation gives CASSQWVRANQPQHF.

The V call is TRBV2, the J call TRBJ1-3, with D maybe TRBD1 (5 bases). Between the trimmed V and J ends, which lost 8 bases and 0 bases, there was a span of 11 bases. The germline gives CDR1 SNHLY, CDR2 FYNNEI. The length of the CDR3 is 14 residues. This CDR3 is CASSGHLSGNTIYF. The CDR3 nucleotides are TGTGCCAGCTCAGGACACCTCTCTGGAAACACCATATATTTT.

The chain couples TRBV7-9 to TRBJ2-5; 12 bases match TRBD2. Germline CDR1 reads SEHNR; CDR2 reads FQNEAQ (reference sequence). Germline trimming cut 2 bases from V and 4 bases from J; bases unmatched to any gene: 8. This CDR3 has 17 amino acids. In DNA, the CDR3 is TGTGCCAGCAGCTTAACCTCTAGCGGGAGGGCCCGAGAGACCCAGTACTTC. The encoded protein is CASSLTSSGRARETQYF.

The chain couples TRBV19 to TRBJ2-2; 11 bases map to TRBD2. The CDR3 has 15 amino acids. Germline V gives CDR1 LNHDA, CDR2 SQIVND (reference sequence). V lost 6 bases and J lost 5; bases outside the gene matches: 5. CDR3: CASRLAGEGTGELFF. The CDR3 DNA is TGTGCCAGTAGACTAGCGGGAGAGGGGACCGGGGAGCTGTTTTTT. Filled out from reference TRBV19 and TRBJ2-2, the complete variable domain reads DGGITQSPKYLFRKEGQNVTLSCEQNLNHDAMYWYRQDPGQGLRLIYYSQIVNDFQKGDIAEGYSVSREKKESFPLTVTSAQKNPTAFYLCASRLAGEGTGELFFGEGSRLTVL.

This chain uses TRBV29-1 with TRBJ2-1, with D tentatively TRBD2 (5 bases). The germline CDR1 and CDR2 sequences are SQVTM and ANQGSEA. The length of the CDR3 is 13 residues. Trimming took 1 base from V and 9 from J, leaving 13 bases between them. CDR3 sequence reads: CSVEGLADGEQFF. The CDR3 nucleotides read TGCAGCGTTGAAGGTCTAGCAGACGGTGAGCAGTTCTTC.

In its sample, this clone was seen many times. This chain uses TRBV18 with TRBJ1-4, with 9 positions matching TRBD1. Germline V gene data show CDR1 as KGHSH and CDR2 as LQKENI. The V segment lost 5 bases and the J segment 10 bases; nucleotides outside the gene matches: 14. The CDR3 length is 16 residues. The CDR3: CASSSSLQGAQGKLFF. CDR3 coding DNA: TGTGCCAGCTCATCATCACTACAGGGGGCGCAGGGAAAACTGTTTTTT.

The chain recombines TRBV2 with TRBJ1-6; the D gene is possibly TRBD1 (5 bases). The V and J ends lost 6 bases and 1 base respectively, with 13 bases between them. Germline V CDR1 and CDR2: SNHLY, FYNNEI. CDR3 length equals 16 residues. The chain's CDR3 is CASRAQGRSYNSPLHF. CDR3 in DNA: TGTGCCAGCAGAGCGCAGGGTCGGTCCTATAATTCACCCCTCCACTTT.

The chain uses TRBV15 and TRBJ1-1, with D unresolved. With 2 bases removed from V and 7 bases from J, the gap between germline ends came to 11 bases. The CDR3 runs 13 residues. Per germline, CDR1 LNHNV and CDR2 YYDKDF (reference sequence). The CDR3 loop reads CATSRTLDFEAFF. The CDR3 DNA follows: TGTGCCACCAGCAGAACATTAGACTTTGAAGCTTTCTTT.

There are a few counts of this clone. This chain joins TRBV29-1 and TRBJ1-2; tentative D call: TRBD1 (6 bases). The length of the CDR3 is 11 residues. Germline V gives CDR1 SQVTM, CDR2 ANQGSEA. The germline V and J ends were trimmed by 7 bases and 4 bases, with 10 bases remaining between them. This chain's CDR3 is CSDGGFYGYTF. CDR3 in DNA: TGCAGCGATGGGGGCTTCTATGGCTACACCTTC.

The CDR3 coding sequence is TGTGCCAGCAGCTTAGCGGCCAGGGTCCGTATTTATGGCTACACCTTC. Its protein is CASSLAARVRIYGYTF. The chain uses TRBV7-7 and TRBJ1-2; possibly TRBD1 for D (5 bases). CDR3 length: 16 residues. Germline lookup yields CDR1 SSHAT and CDR2 FNYEAQ (reference sequence). V lost 0 bases, J lost 5 bases, and 16 bases lay in between.

This sequence joins TRBV7-9 and TRBJ1-1; 9 bases fit TRBD1. The CDR3 is 15 residues long. V shed 1 base and J 4 bases; nucleotides not matched to a gene: 4. Germline assignment: CDR1 SEHNR and CDR2 FQNEAQ (reference sequence). The CDR3: CASSLDGTGITEAFF. CDR3 nucleotide sequence: TGTGCCAGCAGCTTAGATGGGACAGGGATCACTGAAGCTTTCTTT. The variable domain in full, completed from reference TRBV7-9 and TRBJ1-1, reads DTGVSQNPRHKITKRGQNVTFRCDPISEHNRLYWYRQTLGQGPEFLTYFQNEAQLEKSRLLSDRFSAERPKGSFSTLEIQRTEQGDSAMYLCASSLDGTGITEAFFGQGTRLTVV.